This TCR beta chain was recovered during a study of T cells after yellow fever vaccination (dated by TCRdb to about 2019). Context from the whole study: Libraries from fractions with low cell numbers were prepared with the SMART-Seq v4 Ultra Low Input RNA kit. To follow T-cell clones before and after both primary and booster YFV17D yellow fever vaccination, bulk TCR alpha and beta repertoires underwent longitudinal sequencing. Two healthy male donors made up the cohort, one aged 18 to 29 years and the other aged 30 to 39 years. Blood samples were taken at several timepoints before and after primary and secondary immunization, and bulk PBMC replicates and cell subsets were isolated. Findings and caveats that apply to the study as a whole: A small fraction of clonotypes showed up in both the CD4 and CD8 compartments, probably as a result of convergent recombination. Most clones expanded after primary vaccination (approximately 96% of CD4 and approximately 90% of CD8) were re-detected after the booster, suggesting that broad memory maintenance occurred. The secondary T-cell response was weaker than the primary response but faster, peaking on day 5 instead of day 15. Because the study included only two donors, the extent to which the findings can be generalized is limited. FACS-sorted repertoires could contain abundant contaminating clonotypes from the bulk population, so computational filtering was required.

The sample's treatment or condition label, decoded: live attenuated yellow fever vaccine strain. A standard Ficoll-Paque protocol was used to isolate PBMCs from peripheral blood. Dynabeads CD4 and CD8 positive selection kits were used to isolate CD4 and CD8 T-cell fractions. TriZol was used to extract RNA from bulk PBMCs, CD4 and CD8 fractions, and dextramer-positive and dextramer-negative fractions. This clonotype was seen ten or more times. Which antigen it targets is not known. Base qualities are not at hand, and no much larger clone is one base apart. Synthesis of TCR cDNA relied on 5'RACE template switching, a step that introduced a universal primer site along with unique molecular identifiers. cDNA synthesis was primed from both the TCR alpha and TCR beta constant segments. Libraries were amplified in two PCR steps, with sample barcodes and sequencing adapters added in the second step. Libraries were sequenced on Illumina HiSeq 2500 (2x100 bp) or NovaSeq (2x150 bp). On the authors' methods: Reads were demultiplexed and collapsed into UMI consensus sequences with MIGEC, and V(D)J alignment was performed with MiXCR. Vaccine-responding clonotypes were identified with edgeR using replicate PBMC samples, with FDR below 0.01 and a log2 fold change above 5 up to day 15 being required. CD4 or CD8 identity was assigned to each bulk clonotype according to whether the clonotype was present at higher abundance in the sequenced CD4 repertoire or the sequenced CD8 repertoire. Starting from the raw public reads, TCRdb applied fastp trimming at Q25, assembled clones with MiXCR and retained in-frame beta chains. All rows with the same CDR3 protein become a single entry with the most common DNA and genes. The V and J calls shown here were made by TCRdb, not taken from the authors' results. This sample gives approximately 150,000 distinct CDR3 sequences in total; approximately 6.2% of them show up just once. The ten largest clonotypes hold nearly 3% of the sample.

This TCR came from a man aged 18 to 29 who received the YFV17D yellow fever vaccine. The specimen was CD4+ T cells sorted from PBMCs, collected on the day of the first yellow fever vaccination.

The DNA reads TGCGCCAGCAGCTTGGCCGGGACTAGTGAGGAGACCCAGTACTTC. Its translation reads: CASSLAGTSEETQYF. The chain uses TRBV5-1 and TRBJ2-5; TRBD2 fits 8 bases in the junction. Trimming takes 0 bases off V and 5 bases off J; junction bases not matched to a gene: 6. From cysteine to phenylalanine, the CDR3 is 15 amino acids long. The CDR3 DNA has 45 bases and is translated from base 1. CDR1 SGHRS and CDR2 YFSETQ were looked up in the germline V gene.